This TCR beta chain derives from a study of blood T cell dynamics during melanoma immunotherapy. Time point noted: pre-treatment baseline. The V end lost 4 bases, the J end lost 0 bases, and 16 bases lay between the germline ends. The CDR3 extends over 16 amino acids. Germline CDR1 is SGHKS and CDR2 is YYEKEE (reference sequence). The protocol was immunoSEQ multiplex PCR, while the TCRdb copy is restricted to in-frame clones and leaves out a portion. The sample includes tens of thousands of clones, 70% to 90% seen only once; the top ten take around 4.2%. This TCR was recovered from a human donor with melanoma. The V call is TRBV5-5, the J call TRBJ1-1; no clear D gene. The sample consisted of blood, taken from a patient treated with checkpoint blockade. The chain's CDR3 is CASSPLENSLNTEAFF. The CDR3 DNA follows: TGTGCCAGCAGCCCCTTGGAGAACAGTCTGAACACTGAAGCTTTCTTT.